The text below deals with one T cell receptor beta chain. This specimen belongs to a study of blood T cell repertoires in COVID-19. The wider study: Acute-phase and convalescent COVID-19 samples originated in the United States, Italy and Spain. The cDNA or gDNA used as material had been derived from T cells, B-cell-depleted T cells, or PBMCs.

Clones were sequenced by immunoSEQ multiplex PCR, and TCRdb holds only the in-frame ones, with some missing. The sample records some 75,000 clones, 75% to 95% being singletons. Germline V lookup: CDR1 SQVTM, CDR2 ANQGSEA. Trimming removed 4 bases at V and 3 bases at J, with 9 bases between. The CDR3 has 13 residues. This TCR came from a human donor in a cohort sampled during active COVID-19. The sample taken for sequencing was peripheral blood. This chain connects TRBV29-1 to TRBJ1-4; unclear D gene. CDR3 protein: CSVGGGPNEKLFF. The CDR3 DNA reads TGCAGCGTTGGAGGAGGCCCTAATGAAAAACTGTTTTTT.